Listed below are T cell receptor beta chains from one sample, sequenced in a study of cytomegalovirus exposure and HLA in healthy donors. Produced via immunoSEQ multiplex PCR; TCRdb's table is partial and in-frame only. The table shows about 210,000 clones, with 82% occurring only once. Input material: PBMCs. Every receptor here comes from a man aged 40-55 years in good health and CMV-seropositive. CDR3s include the opening cysteine and the closing phenylalanine or tryptophan. Fields, in order: V gene, J gene, D gene, clone size, CDR3 DNA, CDR3 protein. D genes are given only for firm matches. Rows give clone size only sometimes, using once, few, many, or a class for an expanded clone.

>TRBV5-6|TRBJ1-1|NA|few
TGTGCCAGCAGCTTGGGAGAGAACACTGAAGCTTTCTTT
CASSLGENTEAFF
>TRBV11-1|TRBJ1-2|TRBD1|once
TGTGCCAGCAGCTCCGACAGGGCGTACGGCTACACCTTC
CASSSDRAYGYTF
>TRBV6-5|TRBJ1-2|TRBD1|NA
TGTGCCAGCAGTTACCATCGGGACAGGGGGAGGGGTGGCTACACCTTC
CASSYHRDRGRGGYTF
>TRBV6-6|TRBJ2-3|NA|NA
TGTGCCAGCAGAAATAGACAGGGCACAGATACGCAGTATTTT
CASRNRQGTDTQYF
>TRBV7-3|TRBJ2-7|NA|once
TGTGCCAGCAGTGACATCAGGAAAGGCCTCGAGCAGTACTTC
CASSDIRKGLEQYF
>TRBV4-1|TRBJ1-2|TRBD1|NA
TGCGCCAGCAGCCTCGGACAGGGGGCTCACTATGGCTACACCTTC
CASSLGQGAHYGYTF
>TRBV27|TRBJ1-5|NA|NA
TGTGCCAGCAGTTACAGGGGCAATCAGCCCCAGCATTTT
CASSYRGNQPQHF
>TRBV6-5|TRBJ1-4|NA|NA
TGTGCCAGCAGTTACTCGACGGGGGGAAATGAAAAACTGTTTTTT
CASSYSTGGNEKLFF
>TRBV9|TRBJ2-5|TRBD2|NA
TGTGCCAGCAGCGTAGGGGGGAGGGGAGAGACCCAGTACTTC
CASSVGGRGETQYF
>TRBV30|TRBJ1-4|NA|NA
TGTGCCTGGCACAGGAGTAGTCACCAGACTGATGAAAAACTGTTTTTT
CAWHRSSHQTDEKLFF
>TRBV7-3|TRBJ2-1|TRBD2|NA
TGTGCCAGCAGCTTAGCAAGATCGGGAGGTTCCTACAATGAGCAGTTCTTC
CASSLARSGGSYNEQFF
>TRBV5-1|TRBJ2-1|NA|NA
TGCGCCAGCAGCTTGGCCGGGGACAACCTCAATGAGCAGTTCTTC
CASSLAGDNLNEQFF
>TRBV15|TRBJ1-5|TRBD1|NA
TGTGCCACCAATCCGGACAGGGCAAGCAATCAGCCCCAGCATTTT
CATNPDRASNQPQHF
>TRBV7-9|TRBJ2-7|TRBD1|NA
TGTGCCAGCAGCCCGGGACAGGAACTGCGCGGAGCCAGCTACGAGCAGTACTTC
CASSPGQELRGASYEQYF
>TRBV4-1|TRBJ1-6|NA|NA
TGCGCCAGCAGCCAAGATCGTCTCGGAGGGGGAGGGTCACCCCTCCACTTT
CASSQDRLGGGGSPLHF
>TRBV6-5|TRBJ2-7|TRBD1|NA
TGTGCCAGCAGTTACCGCTCAGGGGGCAAGAAATACGAGCAGTACTTC
CASSYRSGGKKYEQYF
>TRBV27|TRBJ2-1|TRBD2|once
TGTGCCAGCAGTTTGGGAGCGGGAGGGACCTACAATGAGCAGTTCTTC
CASSLGAGGTYNEQFF
>TRBV7-9|TRBJ2-7|NA|NA
TGTGCCAGCAGCGAAAGGGGGAGCTACGAGCAGTACTTC
CASSERGSYEQYF
>TRBV4-1|TRBJ1-5|NA|few
TGCGCCAGCAGCCCCGGGGCAGGGGATCAGCCCCAGCATTTT
CASSPGAGDQPQHF
>TRBV5-4|TRBJ2-5|TRBD1|NA
TGTGCCAGCAGCTTGGCACCGGGACAGGGGCAAGAGACCCAGTACTTC
CASSLAPGQGQETQYF
>TRBV7-6|TRBJ2-7|TRBD2|few
TGTGCCAGCAGCCCTAGCGGGAGGTACGAGCAGTACTTC
CASSPSGRYEQYF
>TRBV5-1|TRBJ2-4|NA|NA
TGCGCCAGCAGCCCTCCGGACATACCAGCCAAAAACATTCAGTACTTC
CASSPPDIPAKNIQYF
>TRBV5-1|TRBJ2-3|TRBD2|NA
TGCGCCAGCAGCGGGGGGTTAGCGGGAGCCACAGATACGCAGTATTTT
CASSGGLAGATDTQYF
>TRBV2|TRBJ1-4|NA|NA
TGTGCCAGCAGTGACTGGCAGGGTAACGAAAAACTGTTTTTT
CASSDWQGNEKLFF